The rows below give T cell receptor beta chains drawn from one sample of a study of breast tumors, draining lymph nodes, adjacent tissues. TCRdb analysed the multiplex PCR reads with MiXCR anew, one entry per CDR3 protein. This sample yields 150,000 to 200,000 distinct CDR3 sequences, of which 25% to 40% are seen a single time; approximately 3.9% belongs to the top ten. The sequenced sample consisted of axillary lymph node tissue. The receptors stem from a female donor with breast cancer. Some clones in this sample may be carry-over from other donors' samples. CDR3s include the opening cysteine and the closing phenylalanine or tryptophan. The order of the fields is V gene, J gene, CDR3 protein.

>TRBV6-2/TRBV6-3|TRBJ1-5
CASSHPDRDRPSNQPQHF
>TRBV6-6|TRBJ2-3
CASRRWLAGASSTDTQYF
>TRBV12-5|TRBJ2-6
CASAVRQTTWGGANVLTF
>TRBV7-9|TRBJ2-6
CASSLALGSGANVLTF
>TRBV10-3|TRBJ1-1
CAIRGSMNTEAFF
>TRBV2|TRBJ1-5
CASSGLRGDEHF
>TRBV5-8|TRBJ2-1
CASSSGLAGDVEQFF
>TRBV5-1|TRBJ2-3
CASSLAGGGTDTQYF
>TRBV14|TRBJ2-1
CASSYGTSLYNEQFF
>TRBV20-1|TRBJ2-1
CSARTIAGPSYNEQFF
>TRBV19|TRBJ2-2
CASSVTGNTGELFF
>TRBV4-1|TRBJ2-6
CASSRRPGTGANVLTF
>TRBV5-1|TRBJ2-3
CASSFTSRGVTDTQYF
>TRBV6-2/TRBV6-3|TRBJ2-1
CASSYSGYSSYNEQFF
>TRBV10-3|TRBJ2-3
CAASGATDAQYF
>TRBV5-5|TRBJ2-2
CASSSLAGGLNTGELFF
>TRBV19|TRBJ2-1
CASSDRSYNEQFF
>TRBV6-1|TRBJ2-5
CASSRARGKGETQYF
>TRBV6-5|TRBJ2-3
CASSPGDRATDTQYF
>TRBV20-1|TRBJ1-4
CSLGVWDEKLFF
>TRBV5-8|TRBJ2-3
CASSAEGGTDTQYF
>TRBV11-3|TRBJ2-1
CASSPGQYTEQFF
>TRBV6-2/TRBV6-3|TRBJ2-3
CASSRPTSGLWDTQYF
>TRBV5-1|TRBJ1-2
CASSVAGTSNGYTF
>TRBV25-1|TRBJ2-3
CASSLGLAFEPHSPDTQYF
>TRBV7-9|TRBJ2-1
CASSLAVEVHEQFF
>TRBV12-3/TRBV12-4|TRBJ2-7
CASNDRPDSYEQYF
>TRBV5-1|TRBJ2-1
CASSLAGLALSSYNEQFF
>TRBV10-2|TRBJ2-5
CASREPGLAEETQYF
>TRBV6-4|TRBJ2-1
CASSGPPRDFYNEQFF
>TRBV20-1|TRBJ1-5
CSARDDSGQPQHF
>TRBV12-3/TRBV12-4|TRBJ2-3
CASSGPGVNTDTQYF
>TRBV29-1|TRBJ2-3
CSVGGVLTDTQYF
>TRBV6-5|TRBJ2-3
CASSRLGSGSATDTQYF
>TRBV3-1|TRBJ1-3
CASTPPGSGNTIYF
>TRBV10-3|TRBJ1-3
CAIGKGRDSGNTIYF
>TRBV5-1|TRBJ1-2
CASSLRTGAANYGYTF
>TRBV19|TRBJ2-3
CASSLNSDTQYF
>TRBV5-1|TRBJ1-3
CASGTGTGNRNTIYF
>TRBV7-3|TRBJ2-7
CASSAGLAAQGEQYF
>TRBV19|TRBJ2-3
CASSGTGTDTQYF
>TRBV6-5|TRBJ2-7
CASSHRGQTTSGTPYEQYF
>TRBV6-2/TRBV6-3|TRBJ2-3
CASTPRAGVGDTQYF
>TRBV12-3/TRBV12-4|TRBJ1-5
CASSLRVSNQPQHF
>TRBV15|TRBJ1-1
CATSRDRGAEAFF
>TRBV6-5|TRBJ2-7
CASSYLQGYEQYF
>TRBV15|TRBJ1-5
CATSRAPGPQHF